This TCR beta chain emerged from a study of shared clonotypes between healthy human individuals. Every donor, a Caucasian adult, lived in Nashville, Tennessee. Deep-level settings were used for running the assay. Profiled with immunoSEQ multiplex PCR; TCRdb holds only in-frame clones, not every one. The table shows over a million clones, with over 95% occurring only once. CDR1 SGHDN and CDR2 FVKESK come from the germline V gene. The CDR3 loop spans 16 amino acids. The germline V and J ends were trimmed by 4 bases and 2 bases, with 17 bases remaining between them. The table lists this clone with a count of one.

This sequence originates from a man in his thirties or forties in good health. The gene calls are TRBV14 and TRBJ1-2; D uncertain. Sequencing was performed on naive CD4+ T cells sorted from blood. The subset here: CD45RA+ positively selected. CDR3 in amino acids: CASSPVTLLFNYGYTF. DNA of the CDR3: TGTGCCAGCAGCCCCGTTACACTCCTTTTCAACTATGGCTACACCTTC. Full variable domain (outside the CDR3, taken from reference TRBV14 and TRBJ1-2): EAGVTQFPSHSVIEKGQTVTLRCDPISGHDNLYWYRRVMGKEIKFLLHFVKESKQDESGMPNNRFLAERTGGTYSTLKVQPAELEDSGVYFCASSPVTLLFNYGYTFGSGTRLTVV.